The 19 T cell receptor beta chains reported below all come from one sample, sequenced in a study of blood T cell repertoires in COVID-19. Using immunoSEQ multiplex PCR, the repertoire was profiled, and TCRdb retains in-frame clones only, with some absent. The sample yields 100,000 to 150,000 clones, about 84% seen once. Sequenced input: peripheral blood. Receptors originate from a woman in her sixties with acute or convalescent COVID-19.

The rearrangement uses TRBV24-1 and TRBJ2-1; D not certain. The CDR3 is 11 amino acids. Deletions cut 9 bases from V and 4 bases from J, with 6 bases between. Germline CDR1 reads KGHDR; CDR2 reads SFDVKD. The CDR3 DNA is TGTGCCACCTCCCTTTACAATGAGCAGTTCTTC. Translated: CATSLYNEQFF.

CDR3 DNA sequence: TGTGCCAGCAGCAGCGGGGGTCGGGTCGGCGAGACCCAGTACTTC. Amino acid sequence: CASSSGGRVGETQYF. This chain joins TRBV3-1 (or the pseudogene TRBV3-2) and TRBJ2-5, with 8 bases identical to TRBD2. The V gene's germline CDR1 is LGHDT and CDR2 YNNKEL (reference sequence). This CDR3 is 15 amino acids long. J lost 5 bases, V lost 5 bases, and 10 bases had no gene match.

The rearrangement uses TRBV6-5 and TRBJ1-4, with a possible D match to TRBD1 (6 bases). This CDR3 contains 15 residues. The ends were cut back, 6 bases at V and 4 bases at J, with 15 bases in the middle. Germline-derived CDR1 and CDR2 are MNHEY and SVGAGI. The CDR3 DNA is TGTGCCAGCAGCCTACAGGGTATGGGTAATGAAAAACTGTTTTTT. Protein product: CASSLQGMGNEKLFF.

This chain links TRBV19 with TRBJ1-4; D uncertain. Trimming took 4 bases from V and 13 from J, leaving 13 bases between them. Germline assignment: CDR1 LNHDA and CDR2 SQIVND (reference sequence). CDR3 length: 12 amino acids. In nucleotides, the CDR3 is TGTGCCAGTAGTACAAGTTCCCACGGACTGTTTTTT. Translated, it gives CASSTSSHGLFF.

The chain has TRBV7-8 and TRBJ2-2; D remains unclear. CDR1 is SGHVS and CDR2 is FQNEAQ in the germline V gene. V was pared by 6 bases and J by 1 base, with 9 bases between. The CDR3 has 14 residues. The CDR3 sequence is CASRPFGNTGELFF. The DNA for the CDR3 is TGTGCCAGCAGGCCCTTCGGGAACACCGGGGAGCTGTTTTTT.

This chain links TRBV6-4 with TRBJ1-5; a weak D match, TRBD1 (5 bases). The germline V gene has CDR1 MRHNA and CDR2 SNTAGT. Trimming took off 7 bases at V and 4 bases at J, with 26 bases between the two ends. CDR3 length: 18 residues. CDR3 protein: CASTQWEGPHRSNQPQHF. The CDR3 DNA follows: TGTGCCAGCACCCAGTGGGAGGGGCCGCATCGGTCTAATCAGCCCCAGCATTTT.

This sequence joins TRBV29-1 and TRBJ1-2; the match to TRBD1 covers 10 bases. The CDR3 runs 16 residues. V shed 3 bases, J shed 4 bases, and the junction held 11 bases outside the gene matches. From germline, CDR1 is SQVTM and CDR2 ANQGSEA. CDR3 region: CSVEGDRGFSPYGYTF. The CDR3 bases are TGCAGCGTTGAGGGGGACAGGGGATTCTCCCCCTATGGCTACACCTTC.

The chain couples TRBV7-9 to TRBJ1-2, with 9 bases aligning to TRBD1. Trimming removed 6 bases from V and 5 bases from J; junction bases left unmatched: 13. CDR1 and CDR2 (germline): SEHNR, FQNEAQ (reference sequence). The CDR3 loop spans 16 amino acids. As DNA, the CDR3 is TGTGCCAGCAGTTTAAAAACAGGGGACAGGGAATATGGCTACACCTTC. Translated, it gives CASSLKTGDREYGYTF.

The CDR3: CASIGSTEAFF. CDR3 coding DNA: TGCGCCAGCATTGGGAGCACTGAAGCTTTCTTT. The rearrangement uses TRBV5-1 and TRBJ1-1; D ambiguous. This CDR3 region has 11 residues. Trimming removed 6 bases at V and 4 bases at J, with 7 bases between. Germline loops: CDR1 SGHRS, CDR2 YFSETQ.

The chain uses TRBV6-1 and TRBJ1-1; 8 positions agree with TRBD1. Per germline, CDR1 MNHNS and CDR2 SASEGT. The CDR3 contains 16 residues. V gave up 4 bases and J gave up 8 bases; unmatched junction bases: 15. The CDR3 nucleotides are TGTGCCAGCAGTGTCGGCAGGGGGCCTGGAAAAACCGAAGCTTTCTTT. Amino acids: CASSVGRGPGKTEAFF.

The genes are TRBV6-5 and TRBJ2-3; 9 nucleotides line up with TRBD2. The CDR3 spans 16 residues. Germline lookup yields CDR1 MNHEY and CDR2 SVGAGI. V gave up 2 bases and J gave up 4 bases; unmatched junction bases: 7. The CDR3 spells CASSYGRGGIADTQYF. In DNA form, the CDR3 reads TGTGCCAGCAGTTACGGGCGGGGGGGCATCGCAGATACGCAGTATTTT.

The chain employs TRBV9 and TRBJ1-3; the D gene is possibly TRBD1 (5 bases). The germline V and J ends were trimmed by 7 bases and 0 bases, with 26 bases remaining between them. From germline, CDR1 is SGDLS and CDR2 YYNGEE. The CDR3 consists of 19 residues. The CDR3 DNA reads as TGTGCCAGCCCTCCCCCAGGGAAAGGGACTCTCAACTCTGGAAACACCATATATTTT. Translation gives CASPPPGKGTLNSGNTIYF.

This sequence joins TRBV6-1 and TRBJ2-3; 10 nucleotides match TRBD2. V shed 2 bases, J shed 5 bases, and the junction held 4 bases outside the gene matches. Germline V gene lookup returns CDR1 MNHNS and CDR2 SASEGT. The CDR3 covers 15 residues. The CDR3 region is CASSESRTSGDTQYF. In nucleotides, the CDR3 is TGTGCCAGCAGTGAATCTCGGACTAGCGGAGATACGCAGTATTTT.

Of note for this clone: The DNA is omitted, as the CDR3 cannot be located on it reliably, and the CDR3 follows TCRdb's listing. The chain has TRBV2 and TRBJ1-5; the table gives TRBD1 as D, unverified against the DNA. Ends included, the CDR3 has 14 residues. CDR1 and CDR2 (germline): SNHLY, FYNNEI. CDR3 region: CASSSSTDYQPQHF.

The V and J genes are TRBV5-1 and TRBJ2-7; 7 bases fit TRBD2. CDR1 is SGHRS and CDR2 is YFSETQ in the germline V gene. The CDR3 loop spans 15 amino acids. The junction had 10 bases not matched to a gene; V was cut back by 4 bases and J by 3 bases. The CDR3 region is CASSPRRTSDYEQYF. The CDR3 DNA reads TGCGCCAGCAGCCCGCGACGGACTAGTGACTACGAGCAGTACTTC.

For the CDR3, the DNA is TGTGCCAGTTTTGCTCGGTACTCTGGAAACACCATATATTTT. Protein: CASFARYSGNTIYF. The rearrangement joins TRBV19 to TRBJ1-3; D uncertain. Between the trimmed V and J ends, which lost 8 bases and 0 bases, there was a span of 11 bases. The CDR3 length is 14 residues. Germline loops: CDR1 LNHDA, CDR2 SQIVND (reference sequence).

This clone was detected once. The J gene is TRBJ2-5, the V gene TRBV5-1; 7 bases are a match to TRBD1. The CDR3 is 13 residues long. From germline, CDR1 is SGHRS and CDR2 YFSETQ. The V gene end was trimmed by 3 bases and the J gene end by 3 bases; junction bases not matched to a gene: 2. DNA of the CDR3: TGCGCCAGCAGCTGGGACAGCAAAGAGACCCAGTACTTC. Translation gives CASSWDSKETQYF.

The CDR3 DNA reads TGTGCCTGGAGTTTGAGAGGGGGGGAGATATGTCAGCCCCAGCATTTT. This translates into CAWSLRGGEICQPQHF. This chain connects TRBV30 to TRBJ1-5, with TRBD1 as a possible D gene (6 bases). Trimming cost V 2 bases and J 6 bases, with 20 bases left between them. The CDR3 extends over 16 amino acids. Germline V gives CDR1 GTSNPN, CDR2 SVGIG (reference sequence).

V is TRBV28 and J is TRBJ2-3; 7 nucleotides line up with TRBD1. The CDR3 has 16 residues. Germline loops: CDR1 MDHEN, CDR2 SYDVKM. Germline trimming cut 3 bases from V and 2 bases from J; bases unmatched to any gene: 8. CDR3 bases: TGTGCCAGCAGTTTGCGAGGGGGCATCGACACAGATACGCAGTATTTT. Protein: CASSLRGGIDTDTQYF.